This section outlines one T cell receptor (beta chain) sequence together with its context. These data come from a study of cytomegalovirus exposure and HLA in healthy donors. PCR employed 60 Vbeta and 13 Jbeta primers. The method was immunoSEQ multiplex PCR; TCRdb's version includes in-frame clones alone and lacks a portion of them. This table holds about 200,000 clones, around 77% found once. The CDR3 is 12 amino acids. The germline V gene has CDR1 SGHRS and CDR2 YFSETQ. V was clipped by 1 base and J by 2 bases, with 3 bases between them. The clonotype was recovered from a young woman in good health and CMV-seronegative. The material sequenced was PBMCs. The genes are TRBV5-1 and TRBJ1-1; D not resolved. CDR3 sequence: CASSLPNTEAFF. The CDR3 nucleotides read TGCGCCAGCAGCTTGCCTAACACTGAAGCTTTCTTT.